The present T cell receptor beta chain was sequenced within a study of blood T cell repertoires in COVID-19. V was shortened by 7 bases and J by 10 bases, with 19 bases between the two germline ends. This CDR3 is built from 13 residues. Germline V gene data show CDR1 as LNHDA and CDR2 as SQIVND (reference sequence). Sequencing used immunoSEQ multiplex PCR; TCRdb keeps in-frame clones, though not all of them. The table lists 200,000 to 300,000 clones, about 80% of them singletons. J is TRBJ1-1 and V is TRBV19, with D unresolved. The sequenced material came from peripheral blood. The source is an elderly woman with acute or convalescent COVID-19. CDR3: CASTTRDQATAFF. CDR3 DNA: TGTGCCAGTACTACCCGGGATCAGGCAACAGCTTTCTTT.